The source of this T cell receptor (beta chain) is a study of T cells in Graves' hyperthyroidism and ophthalmopathy. Findings and limits, study-wide: From stable hyperthyroidism, ophthalmopathy was set apart by a 13 V-J model.

Any patient presenting with uncontrolled infection, other autoimmune disease, pregnancy or lactation was left out. CDR1 is KGHDR and CDR2 is SFDVKD in the germline V gene. This CDR3 contains 13 residues. What was amplified from RNA transcripts were TCR beta CDR3 regions. In the first-round RT-PCR of the TCR CDR3, the HTBI primer set was used. TCRdb re-called the multiplex PCR reads through MiXCR, storing one row per CDR3 protein. Among some 600,000 distinct CDR3 sequences listed, 11% to 15% were seen once. The table lists this clonotype with a few counts. Its antigen is unidentified. The junction departs from the called germline gene at one end, perhaps through a read error.

The TCR comes from a woman under 40 with Graves' hyperthyroidism that later progressed to Graves' ophthalmopathy. Sequenced material: blood. The chain recombines TRBV24-1 with TRBJ2-1; D is unresolved. Here the CDR3 DNA reads TGTGCCTCCAGTATGTCAGAATACAATGAGCAGTTCTTC. This encodes CASSMSEYNEQFF.